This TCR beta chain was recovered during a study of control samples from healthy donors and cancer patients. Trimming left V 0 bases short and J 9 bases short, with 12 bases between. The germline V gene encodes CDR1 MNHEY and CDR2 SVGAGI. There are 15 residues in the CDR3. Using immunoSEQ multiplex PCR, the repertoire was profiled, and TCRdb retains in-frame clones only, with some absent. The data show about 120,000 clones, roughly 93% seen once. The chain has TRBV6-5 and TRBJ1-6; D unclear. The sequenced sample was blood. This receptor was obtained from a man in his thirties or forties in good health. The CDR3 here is CASSYSHGSGSPLHF. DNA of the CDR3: TGTGCCAGCAGTTACTCTCACGGGAGCGGTTCACCCCTCCACTTT.